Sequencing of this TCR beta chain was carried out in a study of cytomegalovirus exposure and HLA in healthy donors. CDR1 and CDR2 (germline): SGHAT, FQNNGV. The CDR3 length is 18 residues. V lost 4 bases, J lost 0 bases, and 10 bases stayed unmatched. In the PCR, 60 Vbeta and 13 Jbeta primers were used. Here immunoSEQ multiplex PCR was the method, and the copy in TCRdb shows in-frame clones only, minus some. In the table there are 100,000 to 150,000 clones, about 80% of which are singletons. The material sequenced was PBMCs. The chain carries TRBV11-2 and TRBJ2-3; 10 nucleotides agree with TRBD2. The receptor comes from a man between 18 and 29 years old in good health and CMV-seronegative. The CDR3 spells CASSSIPTSGSSTDTQYF. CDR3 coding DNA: TGTGCCAGCAGCTCAATACCGACTAGCGGGTCTAGCACAGATACGCAGTATTTT.